The 26 T cell receptor beta chains presented below share a single source sample, sequenced in a study of shared clonotypes between healthy human individuals. Only in-frame clones appear in the TCRdb table, and some are missing; sequencing was by immunoSEQ multiplex PCR. Here the sample spans about a million clones, 60% to 80% being singletons. Sequenced input: memory CD4+ T cells from PBMCs. Subset defined: CD45RA-negative fraction. Every receptor here comes from a man younger than 35 in good health. Some clones in this sample may be carry-over from other donors' samples.

The chain employs TRBV2 and TRBJ1-4; weak D call: TRBD1 (6 bases). Germline V gives CDR1 SNHLY, CDR2 FYNNEI. The V end lost 5 bases, the J end lost 7 bases, and 8 bases lay between the germline ends. CDR3 size: 12 residues. In DNA form, the CDR3 reads TGTGCCAGCAGTTCCAGGGGTGAAAAACTGTTTTTT. The encoded protein is CASSSRGEKLFF.

The rearrangement uses TRBV5-1 and TRBJ1-1, with unresolved D. This CDR3 has 13 residues. V was clipped by 0 bases and J by 4 bases, with 7 bases between them. Germline assignment: CDR1 SGHRS and CDR2 YFSETQ. For the CDR3, the DNA is TGCGCCAGCAGCTTGGCCTTAAGCACTGAAGCTTTCTTT. Encoded protein: CASSLALSTEAFF.

This clone has more than one count but fewer than ten. At one of its ends the junction is not consistent with the germline gene, which may arise from a read error. The chain joins TRBV30 to TRBJ2-7; D gene uncertain. Looked up from germline, CDR1 is GTSNPN and CDR2 is SVGIG (reference sequence). The CDR3 length is 12 residues. CDR3 protein: CAWSVRLGIIHF. The DNA of the CDR3 is TGTGCCTGGAGTGTACGGCTGGGGATAATCCACTTC.

This clone was observed a single time. The V and J genes are TRBV4-2 and TRBJ2-5; D may be TRBD2 (5 bases). The germline V gene encodes CDR1 LGHNA and CDR2 YNFKEQ. V was shortened by 0 bases and J by 9 bases, with 14 bases between the two germline ends. The CDR3 length is 14 residues. CDR3 region: CASSQEGRGVAQYF. CDR3 nucleotide sequence: TGTGCCAGCAGCCAAGAGGGTCGGGGTGTCGCCCAGTACTTC.

The genes are TRBV7-9 and TRBJ2-3, with 9 nucleotides matching TRBD2. Germline loops: CDR1 SEHNR, CDR2 FQNEAQ (reference sequence). The CDR3 has 19 residues. V shed 5 bases, J shed 5 bases, and the junction held 20 bases outside the gene matches. DNA of the CDR3: TGTGCCAGCAGCCCACACCGGGGTTTTAAGCGGGAGGATAGAGATACGCAGTATTTT. Amino acid sequence: CASSPHRGFKREDRDTQYF.

This clone came up a few times. The V call is TRBV6-5, the J call TRBJ2-2; no reliable D call. Germline lookup yields CDR1 MNHEY and CDR2 SVGAGI. CDR3 length: 15 amino acids. V lost 0 bases to trimming and J lost 1 base, with 6 bases between them. The CDR3 sequence is CASSYSWGNTGELFF. DNA for the CDR3: TGTGCCAGCAGTTACTCTTGGGGGAACACCGGGGAGCTGTTTTTT.

The rearrangement uses TRBV7-3 and TRBJ2-7, with 7 bases identical to TRBD2. Per germline, CDR1 SGHTA and CDR2 FQGTGA. V lost 5 bases, J lost 4 bases, and 5 bases stayed unmatched. This CDR3 is 13 amino acids long. The CDR3 nucleotides read TGTGCCAGCAGCGTTGGGACTATTTACGAGCAGTACTTC. Its translation: CASSVGTIYEQYF.

CDR3 sequence reads: CASSSEQGAEFRYTF. The CDR3 DNA reads as TGTGCCAGCAGCTCGGAACAGGGGGCTGAATTTCGCTACACCTTC. The J gene is TRBJ1-2, the V gene TRBV5-8; 9 nucleotides align to TRBD1. Germline lookup yields CDR1 SGHTS and CDR2 YDEGEE. The CDR3 covers 15 residues. With V trimmed by 3 bases and J by 9 bases, 12 bases remained unmatched.

A word on this clone: A read error may explain this, as a much larger clone is one base away. The sample holds other DNA sequences that translate to the same CDR3. J is TRBJ1-5 and V is TRBV28, with TRBD1 as a possible D gene (5 bases). Germline CDR1 reads MDHEN; CDR2 reads SYDVKM. The CDR3 sequence is 16 residues long. V shed 4 bases and J shed 0 bases, with 13 bases lying between them. The CDR3 DNA sequence: TGTGCCAGCAGTTCCTTGGACATCTATAGCAATCAGCCCCAGCATTTT. Translation gives CASSSLDIYSNQPQHF.

This rearrangement joins TRBV29-1 to TRBJ2-1; possibly TRBD1 or TRBD2 for D (5 bases each). The germline CDR1 and CDR2 sequences are SQVTM and ANQGSEA. CDR3 length equals 12 residues. The V end was cut by 7 bases, the J end by 5 bases, with 12 bases between. Here the CDR3 DNA reads TGCAGCGGGGGGAGAGGTGACAATGAGCAGTTCTTC. Translating it yields CSGGRGDNEQFF.

As to this clone: This clone may be a read error of a much larger clone one base away. Other DNA sequences in this sample translate to the same CDR3. The chain recombines TRBV6-6 with TRBJ1-1, with TRBD1 matching 7 bases. The CDR3 loop spans 15 amino acids. Germline V CDR1 and CDR2: MNHNY, SVGAGI (reference sequence). Trimming took 0 bases from V and 0 from J; bases not matched to a gene: 1. CDR3 nucleotides: TGTGCCAGCAGTTACTCGGGACAGATGAACACTGAAGCTTTCTTT. Encoded protein: CASSYSGQMNTEAFF.

The CDR3 here is CSAKRQGATGELFF. Written as DNA, the CDR3 is TGCAGCGCGAAGAGACAGGGGGCAACCGGGGAGCTGTTTTTT. The chain is built from TRBV29-1 and TRBJ2-2, with 10 bases aligning to TRBD1. CDR3 length equals 14 residues. The germline gives CDR1 SQVTM, CDR2 ANQGSEA. The junction had 7 bases not matched to a gene; V was cut back by 7 bases and J by 5 bases.

This chain joins TRBV21-1 and TRBJ1-5; no DNA check was done on the table's D call, TRBD1. TRBV21-1 is given as a pseudogene. The CDR3 has 15 amino acids. This CDR3 reads CASRTQGADNQPQHF. The CDR3 nucleotides are TGTGCCAGCAGGACGCAGGGGGCCGACAATCAGCCCCAGCATTTT.

Regarding this clone: A much larger clone differs from this one at a single base, so this may be a read error. Other DNA sequences in this specimen translate into the identical CDR3. The chain employs TRBV29-1 and TRBJ2-7, with 8 bases matching TRBD2. The CDR3 runs 13 residues. Unmatched junction bases numbered 12, after V lost 8 bases and J lost 6 bases. Germline CDR1 and CDR2: SQVTM and ANQGSEA. The CDR3 DNA sequence: TGCAGCTTCCGGGAGGGCCCGTTCGGCGAGCAGTACTTC. Protein sequence: CSFREGPFGEQYF.

The rearrangement links TRBV5-1 to TRBJ1-1, with TRBD1 as a possible D gene (5 bases). V was cut by 0 bases and J by 4 bases, with 16 bases left in between. The germline gives CDR1 SGHRS, CDR2 YFSETQ. This CDR3 is built from 16 residues. The CDR3 spells CASSLALGGRGTEAFF. The CDR3 nucleotides read TGCGCCAGCAGCTTGGCCCTCGGGGGTCGCGGCACTGAAGCTTTCTTT.

The V and J genes are TRBV7-2 and TRBJ2-2, with D perhaps assigned TRBD1 or TRBD2 (5 bases each). Germline V gene lookup returns CDR1 SGHTA and CDR2 FQGNSA. The CDR3 is 15 residues long. V was shortened by 2 bases and J by 4 bases, with 11 bases between the two germline ends. Here the CDR3 DNA reads TGTGCCAGCAGCTTATTAGGGGAGAGCACCGGGGAGCTGTTTTTT. It translates to CASSLLGESTGELFF. Complete variable domain (other parts from reference TRBV7-2 and TRBJ2-2): GAGVSQSPSNKVTEKGKDVELRCDPISGHTALYWYRQSLGQGLEFLIYFQGNSAPDKSGLPSDRFSAERTGGSVSTLTIQRTQQEDSAVYLCASSLLGESTGELFFGEGSRLTVL.

About this clone: Additional DNA sequences in this sample encode the identical CDR3. In DNA, the CDR3 is TGTGCCAGCAGGACAGGGAACACCGGGGAGCTGTTTTTT. It codes for CASRTGNTGELFF. The rearrangement joins TRBV6-6 to TRBJ2-2, with D perhaps matching TRBD1 (6 bases). Germline values: CDR1 MNHNY, CDR2 SVGAGI (reference sequence). V shed 6 bases and J shed 1 base, with 6 bases lying between them. This CDR3 is built from 13 residues.

CDR3 nucleotide sequence: TGTGCCACCAGCAAATACAGGGGGCAAGAGACCCAGTACTTC. Its translation is CATSKYRGQETQYF. V usage is TRBV15 and J usage is TRBJ2-5; 8 bases fit TRBD1. Trimming removed 4 bases from V and 2 bases from J; junction bases left unmatched: 3. The germline gives CDR1 LNHNV, CDR2 YYDKDF (reference sequence). The CDR3 is 14 residues long.

This sequence joins TRBV11-3 and TRBJ2-5; D is ambiguous. CDR1 and CDR2 (germline): SGHNT, YENEEA. The ends were cut back, 4 bases at V and 5 bases at J, with 8 bases in the middle. The CDR3 is made up of 12 amino acids. CDR3 bases: TGTGCCAGCAGCTCCAGTGCTGAGACCCAGTACTTC. Protein product: CASSSSAETQYF.

This chain uses TRBV2 with TRBJ2-1, with 12 positions matching TRBD2. The germline CDR1 and CDR2 sequences are SNHLY and FYNNEI. This CDR3 has 13 amino acids. J gave up 4 bases and V 9 bases, and 1 base lay outside the gene matches. This chain's CDR3 is CARGLAGYNEQFF. The CDR3 DNA reads TGTGCCAGGGGACTAGCGGGTTACAATGAGCAGTTCTTC.

This clone occurred a few times. This sequence joins TRBV15 and TRBJ2-5; 11 positions agree with TRBD2. Per the germline V gene, CDR1 is LNHNV and CDR2 is YYDKDF (reference sequence). The CDR3 runs to 16 residues. The J segment lost 5 bases and the V segment lost 3 bases, leaving 8 bases of the junction unmatched. CDR3 protein: CATSSPSGRPGETQYF. The CDR3 nucleotides read TGTGCCACCAGCAGTCCTAGCGGGAGGCCGGGGGAGACCCAGTACTTC.

The genes are TRBV18 and TRBJ1-4; no clear D gene. The germline gives CDR1 KGHSH, CDR2 LQKENI. Trimming stripped 3 bases from V and 0 bases from J, with 8 bases between. The CDR3 has 15 amino acids. DNA for the CDR3: TGTGCCAGCTCACCCCCCGAGGCAACTAATGAAAAACTGTTTTTT. This codes for CASSPPEATNEKLFF.

The CDR3 loop is CASSLDPVRETQYF. The CDR3 coding sequence is TGTGCCAGCAGCTTAGACCCCGTTCGAGAGACCCAGTACTTC. J is TRBJ2-5 and V is TRBV7-2; no definite D call. Germline V CDR1 and CDR2: SGHTA, FQGNSA. The CDR3 totals 14 residues. V was pared by 1 base and J by 4 bases, with 10 bases between.

In the case of this clone: Other DNA sequences of this sample code for an identical CDR3. The rearrangement joins TRBV7-2 to TRBJ2-5, with D perhaps being TRBD1 or TRBD2 (5 bases each). The CDR3 covers 15 residues. V was trimmed by 5 bases and J by 7 bases, leaving 20 bases between them. Germline V gene lookup returns CDR1 SGHTA and CDR2 FQGNSA. This chain's CDR3 is CASSKEIWGSVTQYF. In DNA, the CDR3 is TGTGCCAGCAGCAAAGAGATCTGGGGGAGCGTGACCCAGTACTTC. The full variable domain, its missing parts supplied by reference TRBV7-2 and TRBJ2-5, is GAGVSQSPSNKVTEKGKDVELRCDPISGHTALYWYRQSLGQGLEFLIYFQGNSAPDKSGLPSDRFSAERTGGSVSTLTIQRTQQEDSAVYLCASSKEIWGSVTQYFGPGTRLLVL.

V is TRBV2 and J is TRBJ2-7; either TRBD1 or TRBD2 may fit D (5 bases each). V gave up 1 base and J gave up 7 bases, with 11 bases separating them. CDR1 is SNHLY and CDR2 is FYNNEI in the germline V gene. The CDR3 is made up of 13 amino acids. The CDR3 loop reads CASSEGDGLEQYF. CDR3 nucleotide sequence: TGTGCCAGCAGTGAAGGGGACGGATTGGAGCAGTACTTC.

The J gene is TRBJ1-2, the V gene TRBV23-1; D is possibly TRBD1 (5 bases). TRBV23-1 is an ORF, and what it does is uncertain. V lost 0 bases and J 2 bases, leaving 13 bases between the germline ends. CDR3 length: 16 amino acids. CDR3 in DNA: TGCGCCAGCAGTCAATCAGTGTGGGGGGGGAACTATGGCTACACCTTC. Protein: CASSQSVWGGNYGYTF.